This TCR beta chain was sequenced for a study of STAT5B mutations in CD4+ large granular lymphocyte leukemia. Buffy coats from healthy blood donors served as controls. Libraries were prepared by immunoSEQ multiplex PCR; TCRdb keeps only in-frame clonotypes and omits some of them. The table records approximately 32,000 clones, about 70% of them present only once. CDR3 length: 14 residues. Trimming left V 4 bases short and J 0 bases short, with 9 bases between. Germline lookup yields CDR1 KGHSH and CDR2 LQKENI. The source material was CD4+ T cells from blood buffy coats. This rearrangement joins TRBV18 to TRBJ2-5; weak D call: TRBD2 (6 bases). This TCR derives from a human donor in good health. The CDR3 DNA is TGTGCCAGCTCACGCGGGACCAACCAAGAGACCCAGTACTTC. Translating it yields CASSRGTNQETQYF.